This record concerns one TCR beta chain sequence. Its antigen remains unidentified. The protocol was immunoSEQ multiplex PCR, while the TCRdb copy is restricted to in-frame clones and leaves out a portion. In the table there are about 2.4 million clones, 80% to 95% of which are singletons. These data originate in a study of shared clonotypes between healthy human individuals. Whole-study findings and limits: A generally larger estimated richness was seen in naive subsets than in memory subsets. Some clonotypes were shared by all four sorted-subset donors, while others were not shared. The non-shared ones had lower generation probabilities than the shared ones.

After removal of 2 bases from V and 4 bases from J, the junction contained 3 bases not matched to a gene. This CDR3 spans 15 amino acids. CDR1 SGHNT and CDR2 YYREEE come from the germline V gene (reference sequence). This clonotype originated in a man between 18 and 29 years old in good health. Some clones in this sample may be carry-over from other donors' samples. Sequences were obtained from naive CD4+ T cells from PBMCs. Subset denoted: CD45RA+ positively selected. The rearrangement uses TRBV5-4 and TRBJ2-3, with 11 bases fitting TRBD2. The CDR3 DNA reads as TGTGCCAGCAGCTTTACTAGCGGGAGTTCAGATACGCAGTATTTT. Translating gives CASSFTSGSSDTQYF. The variable domain in full, with the rest retrieved from reference TRBV5-4 and TRBJ2-3, is ETGVTQSPTHLIKTRGQQVTLRCSSQSGHNTVSWYQQALGQGPQFIFQYYREEENGRGNFPPRFSGLQFPNYSSELNVNALELDDSALYLCASSFTSGSSDTQYFGPGTRLTVL.